One sample yielded the 14 T cell receptor beta chains listed below, sequenced in a study of tissue T cells after allogeneic stem cell transplantation. Stated time point: mouse harvest day 7 after allogeneic transplant. Tail vein injection delivered 10^7 T-cell-depleted bone marrow cells and 10^6 splenic CD5+ T cells. Clones were sequenced by immunoSEQ multiplex PCR, and TCRdb holds only the in-frame ones, with some missing. This table holds thousands of clones, roughly three fifths found once. The sequencing input was spleen. These receptors were obtained from a female BALB/c mouse given C57BL/6 T cells with graft-versus-host disease after an allogeneic hematopoietic cell transplant.

This clone is medium-sized (0.01 to 0.1%). Genes here carry mouse names. The read gets to within 1 residue of the CDR3 end, and the germline J gene fills in the rest. The chain uses TRBV23 and TRBJ2-7; no DNA check was done on the table's D call, TRBD1. There are 13 residues in the CDR3. Germline CDR1 is KGHTA and CDR2 is FQNQQP. The CDR3 loop is CSSSQSSRYEQYF. The part of the CDR3 DNA that was read is TGCTCCAGCAGTCAATCGAGCAGGTATGAACAGTAC.

As for this clone: Gene names and germline match the mouse. The read comes to an end 1 residue before the CDR3 does, leaving the germline J gene to fill in the end. The rearrangement uses TRBV26 and TRBJ1-6, with D perhaps matching TRBD1 (5 bases). TRBJ1-6 is reported as an ORF; its role is uncertain. Between the trimmed V and J ends, which lost 4 bases and 4 bases, there was a span of 8 bases. Germline loops: CDR1 KGHPV, CDR2 FQNQEV (reference sequence). The CDR3 runs to 14 residues. Partial CDR3 DNA: TGTGCCAGCAGTCATGACAGATATAATTCGCCCCTCTAC. Translation gives CASSHDRYNSPLY. The entire CDR3 protein is CASSHDRYNSPLYF.

Notes on this clone: Here the gene names and germline are mouse. The read falls 1 residue short of the CDR3 end, and the missing part is taken from the germline J gene. The chain employs TRBV15 and TRBJ2-7; possible D gene TRBD1, 5 bases. V lost 5 bases and J lost 3, with 8 bases in between. This CDR3 is 12 amino acids long. Germline loops: CDR1 SGHND, CDR2 FRSKSL. This CDR3 reads CASSPQGYEQYF. CDR3 DNA (partial): TGTGCCAGCAGTCCCCAGGGCTATGAACAGTAC.

Regarding this clone: The gene names given are mouse names. Read coverage stops 1 residue before the CDR3 terminus; the germline J gene supplies the remainder. This chain joins TRBV16 and TRBJ2-3; TRBD2 agrees at 11 bases. The CDR3 consists of 15 residues. The trim removed 6 bases at V and 0 bases at J, leaving 2 bases unmatched. Germline lookup yields CDR1 SGHSA and CDR2 FRNQAP. The covered CDR3 bases are TGTGCAAGCAGGGGACTGGGGGCTAGTGCAGAAACGCTGTAT. Protein product: CASRGLGASAETLY. The entire CDR3 protein is CASRGLGASAETLYF.

This clone was picked up a small number of times. Gene names denote mouse genes. The read falls 1 residue short of the CDR3 end, and the missing part is taken from the germline J gene. The chain carries TRBV5 and TRBJ1-4; the D is unclear. The V and J ends lost 0 bases and 0 bases respectively, with 5 bases between them. Germline CDR1 and CDR2: LGHNA and YNLKQL (reference sequence). The CDR3 sequence is 15 residues long. CDR3 protein: CASSQEHISNERLFF. The covered CDR3 bases are TGTGCCAGCAGCCAAGAACACATTTCCAACGAAAGATTATTT.

As for this clone: Gene and germline names: mouse. Read coverage stops 1 residue before the CDR3 terminus; the germline J gene supplies the remainder. This rearrangement joins TRBV26 to TRBJ2-7; 8 bases map to TRBD2. V trimming: 2 bases; J trimming: 5 bases; junction bases outside the gene matches: 2. This CDR3 has 13 amino acids. The germline V gene has CDR1 KGHPV and CDR2 FQNQEV (reference sequence). This CDR3 reads CASSLMGGDEQYF. CDR3 DNA (partial): TGTGCCAGCAGTCTGATGGGGGGGGATGAACAGTAC.

On this clone: Gene names denote mouse genes. The read is 1 residue too short to cover the CDR3 end, so that end is filled in from the germline J gene. The chain employs TRBV19 and TRBJ2-2, with a tentative D call TRBD1 (5 bases). Germline CDR1 and CDR2: FNHDT and SITEND (reference sequence). There are 14 residues in the CDR3. V was trimmed by 6 bases and J by 0 bases, leaving 9 bases between them. This chain's CDR3 is CASNPTANTGQLYF. CDR3 DNA, as far as it was read: TGTGCCAGCAACCCGACAGCAAACACCGGGCAGCTCTAC.

Comments on this clone: Gene names are mouse gene names. The CDR3 goes on 1 residue after the read ends, and that part is filled in from the germline J gene. This chain joins TRBV23 and TRBJ2-5; TRBD1 is the table's D call and was not checked against the DNA. This CDR3 has 13 residues. Germline loops: CDR1 KGHTA, CDR2 FQNQQP. The CDR3 DNA, read in part, is TGCTCCAGCAGTCAATCACACAAAGACACCCAGTAC. It is translated as CSSSQSHKDTQY. The whole CDR3 sequence reads CSSSQSHKDTQYF.

To note about this clone: Gene names are the mouse ones. The read terminates 1 residue before the CDR3 end, so the remaining end is supplied by the germline J gene. The chain couples TRBV15 to TRBJ2-1, with 7 bases lining up with TRBD2. The CDR3 is 14 amino acids. Germline V lookup: CDR1 SGHND, CDR2 FRSKSL. The V gene end was trimmed by 3 bases and the J gene end by 1 base; junction bases not matched to a gene: 0. CDR3 bases read: TGTGCCAGCAGTTTGACTGGGAACTATGCTGAGCAGTTC. It translates to CASSLTGNYAEQF. The whole CDR3 is CASSLTGNYAEQFF.

In regard to this clone: Each gene name is a mouse one. Read coverage stops 1 residue before the CDR3 terminus; the germline J gene supplies the remainder. The chain combines TRBV5 with TRBJ2-3, with TRBD1 as a possible D gene (6 bases). Looked up from germline, CDR1 is LGHNA and CDR2 is YNLKQL (reference sequence). Trimming left V 0 bases short and J 0 bases short, with 7 bases between. This CDR3 spans 15 amino acids. The part of the CDR3 DNA that was read is TGTGCCAGCAGCCAAGAAACAGGGAGTGCAGAAACGCTGTAT. Translation gives CASSQETGSAETLY. The entire CDR3 protein reads CASSQETGSAETLYF.

This clone was found a few times. The listed genes are named as in mouse. The CDR3 extends 1 residue past the end of the read, so its final part is completed from the germline J gene. The V call is TRBV15, the J call TRBJ2-7; TRBD2 is a possible D gene (7 bases). This CDR3 is built from 13 residues. Germline V lookup: CDR1 SGHND, CDR2 FRSKSL. V was trimmed by 4 bases and J by 3 bases, leaving 10 bases between them. The CDR3 loop is CASSYGGLYEQYF. CDR3 DNA (partial): TGTGCCAGCAGTTATGGGGGGCTCTATGAACAGTAC.

On this clone itself: Gene names and germline match the mouse. The read finishes 1 residue shy of the CDR3 end, and the germline J gene is used to complete it. The rearrangement links TRBV1 to TRBJ1-1; no firm D call. Trimming pared 2 bases from V and 0 bases from J, leaving 4 bases between. Germline V gene data show CDR1 as NSQYPW and CDR2 as LRSPGD (reference sequence). The length of the CDR3 is 13 residues. CDR3 DNA, as far as it was read: TGCACCTGCAGTGCACAGGCAAACACAGAAGTCTTC. It yields the protein CTCSAQANTEVF. The CDR3 as a whole reads CTCSAQANTEVFF.

Of note for this clone: Genes here carry mouse names. The read terminates 1 residue before the CDR3 end, so the remaining end is supplied by the germline J gene. V usage is TRBV16 and J usage is TRBJ2-4, with 11 bases that match TRBD2. After removal of 6 bases from V and 4 bases from J, the junction contained 0 bases not matched to a gene. The length of the CDR3 is 13 residues. Germline CDR1 SGHSA, CDR2 FRNQAP. This CDR3 reads CASRDWGENTLYF. CDR3 DNA (partial): TGTGCAAGCAGGGACTGGGGGGAAAACACCTTGTAC.

As for this clone: The gene names here belong to mouse. The read is 1 residue too short to cover the CDR3 end, so that end is filled in from the germline J gene. The chain employs TRBV16 and TRBJ2-4, with TRBD2 identical over 7 bases. Germline V gives CDR1 SGHSA, CDR2 FRNQAP. This CDR3 is built from 15 residues. V lost 1 base to trimming and J lost 0 bases; unmatched junction nucleotides: 1. CDR3: CASSLVGGSQNTLYF. The covered CDR3 bases are TGTGCAAGCAGCTTAGTGGGGGGTAGTCAAAACACCTTGTAC. The variable domain in full, with the rest retrieved from reference TRBV16 and TRBJ2-4, is NAGVIQTPRHKVTGKGQEATLWCEPISGHSAVFWYRQTIVQGLEFLTYFRNQAPIDDSGMPKERFSAQMPNQSHSTLKIQSTQPQDSAVYLCASSLVGGSQNTLYFGAGTRLSVL.